The 4 T cell receptor beta chains listed next were all sequenced from one sample in a study of blood T cells in healthy people across ages. Alongside a J-beta primer mix, a sample-barcoded 5' primer served in a second PCR lasting roughly 6 to 12 cycles. TCRdb used MiXCR to reprocess the 5' RACE reads, holding one entry per CDR3 protein. The sample has 1.5 million to 2 million distinct CDR3 sequences, approximately 40% seen once. Sequencing was done on a sample of blood. The receptors originated from a human donor in good health.

This clonotype appeared a few times. J is TRBJ2-1 and V is TRBV10-3, with a possible D match to TRBD1 (6 bases). Per germline, CDR1 ENHRY and CDR2 SYGVKD. Trimming cost V 10 bases and J 5 bases, with 27 bases left between them. The CDR3 sequence is 17 residues long. The CDR3 spells CASSRDTQSGVDNEQFF. The CDR3 bases are TGTGCCAGCTCCCGGGACACCCAAAGTGGAGTGGACAATGAGCAGTTCTTC.

This clonotype occurred a few times. This chain joins TRBV4-3 and TRBJ2-7; D possibly uses TRBD1 or TRBD2 (5 bases each). CDR3 length equals 14 residues. Trimming took 2 bases from V and 3 from J, leaving 11 bases between them. Germline-derived CDR1 and CDR2 are LGHNA and YSLEER. CDR3 residues: CASSQPGTNYEQYF. DNA for the CDR3: TGCGCCAGCAGCCAACCGGGGACCAACTACGAGCAGTACTTC.

The table lists this clonotype with a few counts. The chain employs TRBV12-3 or TRBV12-4 and TRBJ2-1; TRBD1 agrees at 11 bases. V was clipped by 5 bases and J by 9 bases; unmatched bases: 9. The CDR3 spans 15 residues. CDR3 sequence reads: CASSTGTGGGGEQFF. CDR3 bases: TGTGCCAGCAGTACCGGGACAGGGGGTGGAGGTGAGCAGTTCTTC.

V is TRBV5-1 and J is TRBJ1-4; D not certain. The CDR3 is 15 amino acids. The germline CDR1 and CDR2 sequences are SGHRS and YFSETQ. Trimming removed 4 bases from V and 10 bases from J, with 20 bases in between. CDR3 protein: CASSPLGADQGKLFF. Written as DNA, the CDR3 is TGCGCCAGCAGCCCTTTGGGCGCGGATCAAGGAAAACTGTTTTTT.